This T cell receptor (beta chain) was retrieved from a study of beta chain features in type 1 diabetes. Germline V gene data show CDR1 as PRHDT and CDR2 as FYEKMQ (reference sequence). V was clipped by 2 bases and J by 0 bases; unmatched bases: 3. The CDR3 contains 16 residues. This clone came up once. At the DNA level, this CDR3 is encoded by other sequences in the same sample as well. Expressed TCRB transcripts were sequenced because the isolated RNA had all been reverse transcribed beforehand. Produced via immunoSEQ multiplex PCR; TCRdb's table is partial and in-frame only. Of 200,000 to 250,000 clones listed, about a tenth are singletons.

The material sequenced was central memory CD4+ T cells from blood. This receptor was identified in a man aged 18 to 29 in good health. J is TRBJ2-3 and V is TRBV13; 9 bases align to TRBD2. In DNA form, the CDR3 reads TGTGCCAGCAGCTTACGCCTAGCGGGGAGCACAGATACGCAGTATTTT. Translating gives CASSLRLAGSTDTQYF. Full variable domain (outside the CDR3, taken from reference TRBV13 and TRBJ2-3): AAGVIQSPRHLIKEKRETATLKCYPIPRHDTVYWYQQGPGQDPQFLISFYEKMQSDKGSIPDRFSAQQFSDYHSELNMSSLELGDSALYFCASSLRLAGSTDTQYFGPGTRLTVL.